These T cell receptor beta chains were read from a single sample in a study of T cell changes during pregnancy in multiple sclerosis. Libraries were prepared by immunoSEQ multiplex PCR; TCRdb keeps only in-frame clonotypes and omits some of them. The sample comprises roughly 64,000 clones, 90% of which are singletons, and 5% to 7.5% rests with the top ten. The specimen was peripheral blood, collected in the third trimester of pregnancy. These receptors came from a female donor in good health, enrolled as a control in a pregnancy study. Each CDR3 is given without its conserved first and last residue. Each record gives: D gene, J gene, V gene, CDR3 protein. The D gene is left open where the match is weak.

TRBD1,TRBJ1-2,TRBV6-6,ASSWTGGNYGYT
TRBD2,TRBJ2-2,TRBV7-9,ASSLVSSGTGELF
TRBD1,TRBJ2-5,TRBV6-5,ASSYSTGQETQY
-,TRBJ1-6,TRBV7-8,ASSLGGGPNSPLH
TRBD1,TRBJ2-7,TRBV11-3,ASSLVEVRGREQY
TRBD2,TRBJ2-3,TRBV7-6,ASSLGTSGATDTQY
TRBD1,TRBJ1-1,TRBV11-2,ASSLGQMNTEAF
-,TRBJ1-4,TRBV2,ASQRGIEKLF
-,TRBJ1-3,TRBV5-5,ASSPAGTAGNTIY
TRBD2,TRBJ2-5,TRBV7-2,ASSLDLLAGLQETQY
-,TRBJ1-5,TRBV6-4,ASSPQDSNQPQH
-,TRBJ2-7,TRBV19,ASSIGGVIYEQY
TRBD1,TRBJ1-6,TRBV4-3,ASSRLTGEYADSPLH
-,TRBJ1-5,TRBV7-2,ASSLGSGFGNQPQH
-,TRBJ2-1,TRBV7-2,ASSLSSDSGNEQF
-,TRBJ2-1,TRBV9,ASSVAGPFNEQF
TRBD1,TRBJ2-1,TRBV5-1,ASSLDDSPGQGVNEQF
TRBD2,TRBJ2-7,TRBV9,ASSPRTRPHEQY
-,TRBJ2-3,TRBV7-2,ASSLALVTGVGTDTQY
-,TRBJ2-1,TRBV7-2,ASSPSRVGRNEQF
-,TRBJ1-3,TRBV2,ASSPGQAVGGNTIY
-,TRBJ2-7,TRBV6-6,ASSYDAGWNEQY
-,TRBJ1-5,TRBV7-8,ASSFGQHNQPQH
-,TRBJ1-1,TRBV4-1,ASSQVAIQTEAF
-,TRBJ2-7,TRBV6-5,ATARYRALYEQY
-,TRBJ2-1,TRBV5-1,ASSSISPRTLISNEQF
TRBD2,TRBJ2-3,TRBV7-6,ASSLALGLAGADTQY
-,TRBJ2-7,TRBV2,ASSERHYEQY
-,TRBJ1-2,TRBV6-6,ASRPSLGLNYGYT
TRBD2,TRBJ2-2,TRBV13,ASSLSGGRAGELF
-,TRBJ1-6,TRBV11-2,ASRKDIDRLSPLH
TRBD1,TRBJ2-3,TRBV7-2,ASSWDRAGGDTQY
-,TRBJ1-1,TRBV10-2,ASRRTDNTEAF
-,TRBJ1-1,TRBV5-6,ASSLAYRVNTEAF
TRBD2,TRBJ2-1,TRBV7-9,ASYLLAGATNEQF
-,TRBJ1-1,TRBV10-2,ASSEDRNTEAF
-,TRBJ1-1,TRBV5-6,ASSLAAVVDTEAF
-,TRBJ1-3,TRBV6-6,ASSDSVSGNTIY
-,TRBJ2-1,TRBV10-3,AISESGVGNEQF
-,TRBJ2-7,TRBV6-5,ASSRLLRLF
TRBD2,TRBJ2-7,TRBV18,ASSPDERERYEQY
TRBD2,TRBJ2-5,TRBV5-6,ASSGRGMETQY
-,TRBJ1-5,TRBV5-1,ASWIRVNTLQPQH
TRBD1,TRBJ2-7,TRBV20-1,SARTGGEQY
-,TRBJ2-5,TRBV7-9,ASSLGGSQETQY
TRBD2,TRBJ2-7,TRBV7-6,ASSLTSGDYEQY
-,TRBJ2-4,TRBV5-1,ASSPTVSKNIQY
-,TRBJ1-1,TRBV30,AWRSVSSF
TRBD1,TRBJ1-1,TRBV5-1,ASSAAQGGSTEAF
-,TRBJ2-3,TRBV20-1,SASRGSEQY